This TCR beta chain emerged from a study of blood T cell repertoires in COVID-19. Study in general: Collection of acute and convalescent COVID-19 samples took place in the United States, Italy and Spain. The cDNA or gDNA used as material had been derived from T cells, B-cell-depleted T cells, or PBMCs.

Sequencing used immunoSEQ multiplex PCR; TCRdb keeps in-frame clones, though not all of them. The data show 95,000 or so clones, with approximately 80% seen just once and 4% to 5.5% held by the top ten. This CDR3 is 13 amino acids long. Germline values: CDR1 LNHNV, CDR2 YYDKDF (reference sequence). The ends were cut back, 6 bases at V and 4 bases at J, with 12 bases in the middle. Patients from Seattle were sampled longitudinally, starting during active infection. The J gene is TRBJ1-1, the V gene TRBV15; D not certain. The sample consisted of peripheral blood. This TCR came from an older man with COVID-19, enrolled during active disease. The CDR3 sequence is CATSTGGPTEAFF. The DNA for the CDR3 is TGTGCCACCAGTACCGGAGGACCCACTGAAGCTTTCTTT.